These T cell receptor beta chains were read from a single sample in a study of blood T cell repertoires in COVID-19. Only in-frame clones appear in the TCRdb table, and some are missing; sequencing was by immunoSEQ multiplex PCR. The sample shows under 250,000 clones, around four fifths of them seen only once. The specimen sequenced was peripheral blood. Every receptor here comes from a man aged 40-49 years with active or convalescent COVID-19. CDR3s include the opening cysteine and the closing phenylalanine or tryptophan. The D gene is left open where the match is weak. Size is stated for part of the rows, as once, few or many counts, or as a class when the clone is expanded.

v_gene: TRBV5-1; j_gene: TRBJ2-7; abundance: few; d_gene: TRBD1; CDR3nt: TGCGCCAGCAGCTTGGACTCCGGGACAGCCTCCTACGAGCAGTACTTC; CDR3aa: CASSLDSGTASYEQYF
v_gene: TRBV18; j_gene: TRBJ1-1; abundance: .; d_gene: TRBD1; CDR3nt: TGTGCCAGCTCCCCGTCGGCAGGGGGGAACACTGAAGCTTTCTTT; CDR3aa: CASSPSAGGNTEAFF
v_gene: TRBV7-9; j_gene: TRBJ1-5; abundance: .; d_gene: .; CDR3nt: TGTGCCAGCAGCCTCTTCAATCAGCCCCAGCATTTT; CDR3aa: CASSLFNQPQHF
v_gene: TRBV20-1; j_gene: TRBJ1-1; abundance: .; d_gene: .; CDR3nt: TGCAGTGCTCAGGGTGGCGCTGAAGCTTTCTTT; CDR3aa: CSAQGGAEAFF
v_gene: TRBV7-9; j_gene: TRBJ1-5; abundance: .; d_gene: .; CDR3nt: TGTGCCAGCAGCTTAGGGAACAGTGAAAATCAGCCCCAGCATTTT; CDR3aa: CASSLGNSENQPQHF
v_gene: TRBV4-1; j_gene: TRBJ1-3; abundance: .; d_gene: .; CDR3nt: TGCGCCAGCAGCCCCGGGACTGGAAACACCATATATTTT; CDR3aa: CASSPGTGNTIYF
v_gene: TRBV7-9; j_gene: TRBJ1-2; abundance: .; d_gene: TRBD1; CDR3nt: TGTGCCAGCAGCTTCCTGGGACAGGGGGGCTATGGCTACACCTTC; CDR3aa: CASSFLGQGGYGYTF
v_gene: TRBV6-2/TRBV6-3; j_gene: TRBJ1-2; abundance: .; d_gene: TRBD1; CDR3nt: TGTGCCAGCAGTGGACAGGGTTTTAATGGCTACACCTTC; CDR3aa: CASSGQGFNGYTF
v_gene: TRBV12-5; j_gene: TRBJ2-3; abundance: .; d_gene: TRBD1; CDR3nt: TGTGCTAGTGGGACAGGGGGGACGCAGTATTTT; CDR3aa: CASGTGGTQYF
v_gene: TRBV5-1; j_gene: TRBJ2-1; abundance: .; d_gene: TRBD2; CDR3nt: TGCGCCAGCAGCAACGGACTAGCCCCGAACAATGAGCAGTTCTTC; CDR3aa: CASSNGLAPNNEQFF
v_gene: TRBV2; j_gene: TRBJ1-6; abundance: .; d_gene: .; CDR3nt: TGTGCCAGCAGTGTTGATGGGGGCCCTAATTCACCCCTCCACTTT; CDR3aa: CASSVDGGPNSPLHF
v_gene: TRBV18; j_gene: TRBJ2-1; abundance: once; d_gene: .; CDR3nt: TGTGCCAGCTTTAGGGGTCTGTCCTACAATGAGCAGTTCTTC; CDR3aa: CASFRGLSYNEQFF
v_gene: TRBV18; j_gene: TRBJ1-3; abundance: .; d_gene: .; CDR3nt: TGTGCCAGCTCACCTCAGACAGCCTCTGGAAACACCATATATTTT; CDR3aa: CASSPQTASGNTIYF
v_gene: TRBV2; j_gene: TRBJ2-6; abundance: .; d_gene: .; CDR3nt: TGTGCCAGCAGTATAAATAGAGCTGGGGCCAACGTCCTGACTTTC; CDR3aa: CASSINRAGANVLTF
v_gene: TRBV5-1; j_gene: TRBJ2-1; abundance: few; d_gene: TRBD1; CDR3nt: TGCGCCAGCAGCGAAGGGACAGGGGGGTACAATGAGCAGTTCTTC; CDR3aa: CASSEGTGGYNEQFF
v_gene: TRBV12-5; j_gene: TRBJ2-1; abundance: .; d_gene: .; CDR3nt: TGTGCTAGTGGCCATAGTTACAATGAGCAGTTCTTC; CDR3aa: CASGHSYNEQFF
v_gene: TRBV7-2; j_gene: TRBJ1-1; abundance: .; d_gene: TRBD1; CDR3nt: TGTGCCAGCAGCTTAGTAGGACAGGGGGCAGTGTCGACTGAAGCTTTCTTT; CDR3aa: CASSLVGQGAVSTEAFF
v_gene: TRBV6-1; j_gene: TRBJ2-1; abundance: .; d_gene: .; CDR3nt: TGTGCCAGCAGTGAATTGTCACTCAATGAGCAGTTCTTC; CDR3aa: CASSELSLNEQFF
v_gene: TRBV6-4; j_gene: TRBJ2-2; abundance: .; d_gene: .; CDR3nt: TGTGCCAGCAAGTCAGATCAGAACACCGGGGAGCTGTTTTTT; CDR3aa: CASKSDQNTGELFF
v_gene: TRBV13; j_gene: TRBJ1-2; abundance: .; d_gene: TRBD1; CDR3nt: TGTGCCAGCAGCCCTAGACAGGGATATGGCTACACCTTC; CDR3aa: CASSPRQGYGYTF
v_gene: TRBV20-1; j_gene: TRBJ1-2; abundance: .; d_gene: TRBD1; CDR3nt: TGCAGTGCTATTGACAGGGGGCTCTATGGCTACACCTTC; CDR3aa: CSAIDRGLYGYTF
v_gene: TRBV19; j_gene: TRBJ2-5; abundance: .; d_gene: TRBD2; CDR3nt: TGTGCCAGTAGCTTAGGACTAGCGGGGGGAGCGTCCCAGTACTTC; CDR3aa: CASSLGLAGGASQYF
v_gene: TRBV27; j_gene: TRBJ1-2; abundance: many; d_gene: TRBD1; CDR3nt: TGTGCCAGCAGCTACTATGCCGGGACAGGGAGAGGAGGCTACACCTTC; CDR3aa: CASSYYAGTGRGGYTF
v_gene: TRBV7-2; j_gene: TRBJ1-2; abundance: .; d_gene: .; CDR3nt: TGTGCCAGCACCACAAGCCCAGGGAACTATGGCTACACCTTC; CDR3aa: CASTTSPGNYGYTF
v_gene: TRBV6-5; j_gene: TRBJ2-7; abundance: once; d_gene: TRBD2; CDR3nt: TGTGCCAGCAGAAGTCTAGCGGGAGCCTCCTACGAGCAGTACTTC; CDR3aa: CASRSLAGASYEQYF
v_gene: TRBV7-2; j_gene: TRBJ1-2; abundance: .; d_gene: .; CDR3nt: TGTGCCAGCAGCCGAGGGATCGGGGGCTACACCTTC; CDR3aa: CASSRGIGGYTF
v_gene: TRBV6-5; j_gene: TRBJ2-1; abundance: .; d_gene: .; CDR3nt: TGTGCCAGCAGGGAGCGGGCATCCGAGCAGTTCTTC; CDR3aa: CASRERASEQFF
v_gene: TRBV12-5; j_gene: TRBJ2-7; abundance: .; d_gene: .; CDR3nt: TGTGCTAGTGCCCTCTCCGTCTACGAGCAGTACTTC; CDR3aa: CASALSVYEQYF
v_gene: TRBV24-1; j_gene: TRBJ1-2; abundance: few; d_gene: .; CDR3nt: TGTGCCACCAGTGATTTACAGACCTATGGCTACACCTTC; CDR3aa: CATSDLQTYGYTF
v_gene: TRBV3-1/TRBV3-2; j_gene: TRBJ1-1; abundance: .; d_gene: .; CDR3nt: TGTGCCAGCAGCCAAGATAATCCCGGGACTTTCCGGACTGAAGCTTTCTTT; CDR3aa: CASSQDNPGTFRTEAFF
v_gene: TRBV4-1; j_gene: TRBJ1-5; abundance: .; d_gene: .; CDR3nt: TGCGCCAGCAGCCAAGGACAAGGAAGCATCCAGCCCCAGCATTTT; CDR3aa: CASSQGQGSIQPQHF
v_gene: TRBV30; j_gene: TRBJ2-7; abundance: once; d_gene: .; CDR3nt: TGTGCCTGGAGGTTGGCGGCAGCCCCCTACGAGCAGTACTTC; CDR3aa: CAWRLAAAPYEQYF
v_gene: TRBV6-5; j_gene: TRBJ2-5; abundance: .; d_gene: TRBD2; CDR3nt: TGTGCCAGCAGTTTTGGAGCGGGAGGGACCCAGCGGACCCAGTACTTC; CDR3aa: CASSFGAGGTQRTQYF
v_gene: TRBV4-1; j_gene: TRBJ2-5; abundance: .; d_gene: TRBD1; CDR3nt: TGCGCCAGCAGCCAAGATCTCGGACAGGGGAAAGAGACCCAGTACTTC; CDR3aa: CASSQDLGQGKETQYF